Shown below are 16 T cell receptor beta chains from a single sample sequenced in a study of early T cells in non-severe SARS-CoV-2 infection. Each CDR3 protein gets one entry after TCRdb re-called the 5' RACE reads with MiXCR. This sample carries about 80,000 distinct CDR3 sequences, about 5% of them seen once, and the ten largest clones take around 7.8%. Sample: whole blood, taken at baseline. These receptors came from an adult who was a healthcare worker with PCR-confirmed SARS-CoV-2 infection or an uninfected control (not recorded which).

In this sample, this clonotype turned up a few times. The chain employs TRBV6-1 and TRBJ2-7, with D unresolved. V was pared by 6 bases and J by 4 bases, with 7 bases between. The germline CDR1 and CDR2 sequences are MNHNS and SASEGT. CDR3 size: 11 residues. The CDR3 DNA reads TGTGCCAGCAGGGGCGGATACGAGCAGTACTTC. Its translation is CASRGGYEQYF.

Ten or more counts support this clonotype. The rearrangement links TRBV25-1 to TRBJ1-1; tentative D call: TRBD1 (5 bases). This CDR3 is 15 amino acids long. In germline, CDR1 is MGHDK, CDR2 SYGVNS. V was trimmed by 6 bases and J by 4 bases, leaving 18 bases between them. CDR3 in amino acids: CASRGRGTVSTEAFF. Here the CDR3 DNA reads TGTGCCAGCAGGGGACGGGGAACAGTTTCCACTGAAGCTTTCTTT.

Ten or more counts support this clonotype. The chain recombines TRBV5-6 with TRBJ1-2, with a weak D call TRBD1 (5 bases). Trimming took 6 bases from V and 4 from J, leaving 13 bases between them. CDR3 length: 13 amino acids. In germline, CDR1 is SGHDT, CDR2 YYEEEE. The CDR3 coding sequence is TGTGCCAGCATCCTCCGGGACGGCTATGGCTACACCTTC. Its protein product is CASILRDGYGYTF.

This clonotype has a count of ten or more. The chain is built from TRBV7-9 and TRBJ1-1, with 8 bases that match TRBD1. The CDR3 is 13 residues long. Per germline, CDR1 SEHNR and CDR2 FQNEAQ (reference sequence). Germline trimming cut 4 bases from V and 11 bases from J; bases unmatched to any gene: 9. CDR3 sequence: CASSSQGAREAFF. The DNA of the CDR3 is TGTGCCAGCAGCTCCCAGGGGGCGCGGGAGGCTTTCTTT. The variable domain in full, completed from reference TRBV7-9 and TRBJ1-1, reads DTGVSQNPRHKITKRGQNVTFRCDPISEHNRLYWYRQTLGQGPEFLTYFQNEAQLEKSRLLSDRFSAERPKGSFSTLEIQRTEQGDSAMYLCASSSQGAREAFFGQGTRLTVV.

CDR3 sequence reads: CASSLVLGEGTYEQYF. The CDR3 nucleotides are TGTGCCAGCAGCTTAGTGCTCGGGGAGGGGACCTACGAGCAGTACTTC. The rearrangement uses TRBV7-9 and TRBJ2-7; TRBD2 agrees at 7 bases. The J segment lost 2 bases and the V segment lost 1 base, leaving 8 bases of the junction unmatched. From germline, CDR1 is SEHNR and CDR2 FQNEAQ (reference sequence). The CDR3 extends over 16 amino acids.

This clonotype was recorded at least ten times. The chain couples TRBV12-3 or TRBV12-4 to TRBJ2-7; no firm D call. Between the trimmed V and J ends, which lost 5 bases and 0 bases, there was a span of 11 bases. This CDR3 has 14 residues. The CDR3 nucleotides are TGTGCCAGCAGTGCCGGCTCGAGCTCCTACGAGCAGTACTTC. It codes for CASSAGSSSYEQYF.

At least ten counts were recorded for this clonotype. This sequence joins TRBV5-4 and TRBJ2-7, with D possibly TRBD1 on 5 matching bases. The germline gives CDR1 SGHNT, CDR2 YYREEE (reference sequence). CDR3 length: 14 amino acids. The V and J ends lost 1 base and 4 bases respectively, with 12 bases between them. CDR3 in amino acids: CASSLNRRLYEQYF. CDR3 DNA sequence: TGTGCCAGCAGCTTGAACAGGAGACTTTACGAGCAGTACTTC.

This clonotype appeared many times. The chain employs TRBV20-1 and TRBJ2-7, with 12 positions matching TRBD2. The trim removed 5 bases at V and 5 bases at J, leaving 4 bases unmatched. Germline CDR1 reads DFQATT; CDR2 reads SNEGSKA (reference sequence). CDR3 size: 13 residues. DNA for the CDR3: TGCAGTGCTTCACGGACTAGCGGGAACGAGCAGTACTTC. It specifies CSASRTSGNEQYF.

This clonotype was observed many times. The chain combines TRBV30 with TRBJ1-1, with no clear D. This CDR3 comprises 13 residues. The V gene's germline CDR1 is GTSNPN and CDR2 SVGIG (reference sequence). The germline V and J ends were trimmed by 0 bases and 2 bases, with 7 bases remaining between them. This CDR3 is CAWSVSTNTEAFF. In nucleotides, the CDR3 is TGTGCCTGGAGTGTTAGCACTAACACTGAAGCTTTCTTT.

This clonotype was detected ten times or more. The rearrangement uses TRBV12-3 or TRBV12-4 and TRBJ2-5; D uncertain. This CDR3 has 15 amino acids. Between the trimmed V and J ends, which lost 5 bases and 4 bases, there was a span of 17 bases. In DNA form, the CDR3 reads TGTGCCAGCAGTCCCGCCGGGCTCCGAAGAGAGACCCAGTACTTC. Translation: CASSPAGLRRETQYF.

This clonotype was seen at least ten times. V usage is TRBV11-2 and J usage is TRBJ2-1; the D gene is possibly TRBD2 (5 bases). The CDR3 runs 19 residues. V was pared by 2 bases and J by 0 bases, with 20 bases between. Germline V gene lookup returns CDR1 SGHAT and CDR2 FQNNGV. CDR3 loop: CASSLRRTSPQSSYNEQFF. CDR3 nucleotide sequence: TGTGCCAGCAGCTTACGTAGGACTTCACCTCAGAGCTCCTACAATGAGCAGTTCTTC. Combining the CDR3 with reference TRBV11-2 and TRBJ2-1 gives the whole variable domain EAGVAQSPRYKIIEKRQSVAFWCNPISGHATLYWYQQILGQGPKLLIQFQNNGVVDDSQLPKDRFSAERLKGVDSTLKIQPAKLEDSAVYLCASSLRRTSPQSSYNEQFFGPGTRLTVL.

In this sample, this clonotype turned up many times. Written as DNA, the CDR3 is TGTGCCAGCAGTTTAAGGACAGAGTATAATTCACCCCTCCACTTT. Translation gives CASSLRTEYNSPLHF. The chain uses TRBV12-3 or TRBV12-4 and TRBJ1-6; TRBD1 might be the D (6 bases). Deletions cut 2 bases from V and 4 bases from J, with 9 bases between. The CDR3 runs to 15 residues.

This clonotype was observed a handful of times. The V and J genes are TRBV5-6 and TRBJ2-3; tentative D call: TRBD2 (6 bases). This CDR3 contains 16 residues. Trimming cost V 0 bases and J 4 bases, with 15 bases left between them. The germline V gene encodes CDR1 SGHDT and CDR2 YYEEEE. CDR3 region: CASSLDGGAVSDTQYF. The CDR3 coding sequence is TGTGCCAGCAGCTTGGACGGGGGTGCGGTCTCAGATACGCAGTATTTT. Based on the CDR3 plus reference TRBV5-6 and TRBJ2-3, the full variable domain is DAGVTQSPTHLIKTRGQQVTLRCSPKSGHDTVSWYQQALGQGPQFIFQYYEEEERQRGNFPDRFSGHQFPNYSSELNVNALLLGDSALYLCASSLDGGAVSDTQYFGPGTRLTVL.

This clonotype was detected only a few times. This chain links TRBV19 with TRBJ1-5; 10 bases line up with TRBD1. Germline V lookup: CDR1 LNHDA, CDR2 SQIVND (reference sequence). The CDR3 runs 16 residues. Unmatched junction bases numbered 5, after V lost 5 bases and J lost 1 base. The CDR3 here is CASSPMDRGSNQPQHF. CDR3 nucleotide sequence: TGTGCCAGTAGTCCCATGGACAGGGGGAGCAATCAGCCCCAGCATTTT.

This clonotype was seen only a few times. The rearrangement joins TRBV29-1 to TRBJ2-2; the D gene is possibly TRBD1 (5 bases). The ends were cut back, 1 base at V and 0 bases at J, with 12 bases in the middle. This CDR3 comprises 16 residues. Germline V lookup: CDR1 SQVTM, CDR2 ANQGSEA. The DNA of the CDR3 is TGCAGCGTTGAAGGTGGCAGGGTAGCGAACACCGGGGAGCTGTTTTTT. Translation: CSVEGGRVANTGELFF.

The chain carries TRBV12-3 or TRBV12-4 and TRBJ2-1; 10 positions match TRBD2. Losses at the gene ends were 7 bases for V and 10 bases for J; bases not matched to a gene: 7. This CDR3 has 13 amino acids. CDR3 sequence: CASNSGRFKEQFF. In nucleotides, the CDR3 is TGTGCCAGCAATAGCGGGAGGTTTAAAGAGCAGTTCTTC.